This T cell receptor beta chain was identified in a study of blood T cell repertoires in COVID-19. Whole-study context: Whether acute or convalescent, the COVID-19 samples came from the United States, Italy and Spain. From T cells, B-cell-depleted T cells, or PBMCs came the material, which was cDNA or gDNA.

Assay: immunoSEQ multiplex PCR; the TCRdb copy retains only in-frame clones and omits some. The sample includes approximately 240,000 clones, approximately 86% of them seen just once. The CDR3 has 15 residues. The germline V and J ends were trimmed by 1 base and 8 bases, with 15 bases remaining between them. CDR1 and CDR2 from the germline V gene are SGHVS and FNYEAQ. The source material was peripheral blood. This chain connects TRBV7-6 to TRBJ2-1; tentative D call: TRBD1 (5 bases). The clonotype was recovered from a woman older than 75 with active or convalescent COVID-19. The CDR3 DNA sequence: TGTGCCAGCAGCTTAGAGGCAGGGAAGATGGATGAGCAGTTCTTC. Amino acid sequence: CASSLEAGKMDEQFF.